This T cell receptor (beta chain) comes out of a study of CD8+ T cells in alopecia areata. Study-wide background: Those receiving the skin were approximately 6-10-week-old female C3H/HeJ mice, whose grafts came from approximately 6-13-month-old C3H/HeJ donors with spontaneous alopecia.

Study outcomes and limitations: Scalp repertoires also include resident alphabeta T cells from normal skin. Alopecia totalis/universalis scalp especially showed more expanded CD8+ clones than normal scalp.

Extraction and reverse transcription of RNA yielded cDNA as the sequencing template. Sequencing used immunoSEQ multiplex PCR; TCRdb keeps in-frame clones, though not all of them. The sample holds 200,000 to 300,000 clones, and no clone turns up only once. The authors sorted pooled cutaneous lymph node cells using CD4, CD8alpha, NKG2D, NKG2ACE and other markers. Trimming took 2 bases from V and 3 from J, leaving 13 bases between them. CDR1 is NSHNY, CDR2 SYGAGN, per germline. This CDR3 is 15 amino acids long. This clone has just a few counts. Its specificity is not known. Here the gene names and germline are mouse. From the germline J gene comes the end of the CDR3, since the read stops 4 residues before it. Other DNA sequences of this sample code for an identical CDR3.

The chain recombines TRBV13-1 with TRBJ2-3; tentatively, D is TRBD2 (7 bases). This TCR was recovered from a C3H/HeJ mouse with alopecia areata. The mice in this strain carry MHC haplotype H2-k. Sequenced input: CD4+ T cells sorted from a lymph node. This chain's CDR3 is CASSEEGGGAETLYF. The covered CDR3 bases are TGTGCCAGCAGTGAAGAGGGGGGCGGGGCAGAA.